This record concerns one T cell receptor beta chain sequence. Its antigen is not known. The V gene's germline CDR1 is MGHRA and CDR2 YSYEKL. The CDR3 has 14 residues. The sample comes from a study of CD8+ T cells in alopecia areata. Regarding the study as a whole: Lesional scalp, notably in alopecia totalis/universalis, had clonality above that of normal scalp. Sharing of TCR sequences between patients (possibly for HLA-related reasons) was less clear than in mice.

It was from alopecia areata patients that lesional scalp punch biopsies and peripheral blood were collected. PBMCs provided sorted CD4+ and CD8+ T cells. The sequencing template was cDNA reverse transcribed from extracted RNA. Some clones are missing from TCRdb's copy, which holds only in-frame ones; the method was immunoSEQ multiplex PCR. The repertoire has roughly 30,000 clones, approximately 65% of them found once; the top ten carry about 20%. The clonotype originates from a human donor with alopecia areata. This chain joins TRBV4-1 and TRBJ2-5; D is perhaps TRBD1 (6 bases). The end of the DNA is better explained by TRBJ2-7, so the J call may be wrong. Material: NKG2D-high CD8+ T cells sorted from blood. The CDR3 region is CASSHAKQGYEQYF. For the CDR3, the DNA is TGCGCCAGCAGCCATGCTAAACAGGGCTACGAGCAGTACTTC.